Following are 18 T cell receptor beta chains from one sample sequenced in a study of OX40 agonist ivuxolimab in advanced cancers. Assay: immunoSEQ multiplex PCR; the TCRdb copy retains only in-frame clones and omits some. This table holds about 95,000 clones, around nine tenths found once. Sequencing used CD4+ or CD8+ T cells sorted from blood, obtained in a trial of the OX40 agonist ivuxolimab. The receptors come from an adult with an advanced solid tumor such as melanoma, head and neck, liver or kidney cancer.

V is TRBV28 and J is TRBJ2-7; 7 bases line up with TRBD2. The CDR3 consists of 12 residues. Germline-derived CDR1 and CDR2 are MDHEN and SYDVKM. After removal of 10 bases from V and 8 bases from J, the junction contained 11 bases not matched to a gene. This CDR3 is CATRLAQAQQYF. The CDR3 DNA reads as TGTGCCACAAGACTAGCACAGGCCCAGCAGTACTTC.

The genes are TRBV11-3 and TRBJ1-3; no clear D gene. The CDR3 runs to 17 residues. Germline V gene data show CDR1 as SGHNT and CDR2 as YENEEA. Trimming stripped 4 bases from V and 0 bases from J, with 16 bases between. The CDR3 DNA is TGTGCCAGCAGCTCGTACTCTCTTAAGAGCTCTGGAAACACCATATATTTT. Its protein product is CASSSYSLKSSGNTIYF.

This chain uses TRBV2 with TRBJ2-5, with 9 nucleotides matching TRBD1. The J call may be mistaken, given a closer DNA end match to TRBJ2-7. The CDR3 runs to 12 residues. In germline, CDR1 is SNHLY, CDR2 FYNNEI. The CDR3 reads CASRGTGYEQYF. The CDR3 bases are TGTGCCAGCAGGGGGACAGGGTACGAGCAGTACTTC.

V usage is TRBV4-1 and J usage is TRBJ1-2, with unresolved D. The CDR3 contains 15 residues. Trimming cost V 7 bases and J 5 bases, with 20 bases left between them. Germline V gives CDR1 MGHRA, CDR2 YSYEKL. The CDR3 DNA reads TGCGCCAGCACCAGGTGGGCTCAACCCATTTATGGCTACACCTTC. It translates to CASTRWAQPIYGYTF.

CDR3 DNA: TGTGCCACCAGCAGAGGGGGGGCCCTAGGTGCCTACGAGCAGTACTTC. It is translated as CATSRGGALGAYEQYF. The chain recombines TRBV15 with TRBJ2-7; TRBD1 or TRBD2 may be the D gene (6 bases each). The CDR3 is made up of 16 amino acids. The germline V gene has CDR1 LNHNV and CDR2 YYDKDF (reference sequence). V was shortened by 1 base and J by 2 bases, with 15 bases between the two germline ends.

CDR3 coding DNA: TGTGCCAGCTCGTTTTCCTCCCCTTTCACCTACAATGAGCAGTTCTTC. Translation: CASSFSSPFTYNEQFF. The genes are TRBV18 and TRBJ2-1; D not certain. V lost 6 bases and J 2 bases, leaving 17 bases between the germline ends. CDR1 and CDR2 from the germline V gene are KGHSH and LQKENI. The CDR3 consists of 16 residues.

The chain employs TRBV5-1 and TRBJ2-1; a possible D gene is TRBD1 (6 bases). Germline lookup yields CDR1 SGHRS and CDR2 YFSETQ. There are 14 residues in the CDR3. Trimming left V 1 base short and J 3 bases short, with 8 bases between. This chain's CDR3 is CASSLQDSYNEQFF. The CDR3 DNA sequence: TGCGCCAGCAGCTTGCAGGACAGCTACAATGAGCAGTTCTTC.

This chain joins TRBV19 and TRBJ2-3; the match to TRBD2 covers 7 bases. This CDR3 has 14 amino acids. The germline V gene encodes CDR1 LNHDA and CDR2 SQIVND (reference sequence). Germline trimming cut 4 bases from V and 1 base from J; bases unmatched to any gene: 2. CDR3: CASSTLAGTDTQYF. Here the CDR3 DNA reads TGTGCCAGTAGTACTCTAGCGGGCACAGATACGCAGTATTTT.

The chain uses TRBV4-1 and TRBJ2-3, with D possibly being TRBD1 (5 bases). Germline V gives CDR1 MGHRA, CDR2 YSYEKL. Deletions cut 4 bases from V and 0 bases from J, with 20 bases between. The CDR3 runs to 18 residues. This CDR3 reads CASSLQLLDSLSTDTQYF. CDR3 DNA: TGCGCCAGCAGCCTTCAACTTCTTGACAGTCTTAGCACAGATACGCAGTATTTT.

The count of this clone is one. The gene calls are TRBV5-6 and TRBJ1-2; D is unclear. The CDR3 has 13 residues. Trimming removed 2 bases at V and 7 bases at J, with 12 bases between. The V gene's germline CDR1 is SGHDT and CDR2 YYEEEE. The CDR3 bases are TGTGCCAGCAGCTTAAAGGCTGTAGGTGGCTACACCTTC. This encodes CASSLKAVGGYTF.

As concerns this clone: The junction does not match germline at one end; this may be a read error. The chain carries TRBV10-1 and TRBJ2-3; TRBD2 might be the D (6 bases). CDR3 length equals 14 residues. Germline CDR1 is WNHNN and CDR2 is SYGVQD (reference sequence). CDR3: CASSESAGPSPRHF. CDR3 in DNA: TGCGCCAGCAGTGAGTCTGCGGGACCATCACCCAGGCATTTT.

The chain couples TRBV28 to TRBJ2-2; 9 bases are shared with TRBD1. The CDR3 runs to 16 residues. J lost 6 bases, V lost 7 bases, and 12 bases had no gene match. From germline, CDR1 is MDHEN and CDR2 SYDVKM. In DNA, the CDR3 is TGTGCCAGCAACCAAAACAGGGGGCGCATCCCCGGGGAGCTGTTTTTT. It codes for CASNQNRGRIPGELFF.

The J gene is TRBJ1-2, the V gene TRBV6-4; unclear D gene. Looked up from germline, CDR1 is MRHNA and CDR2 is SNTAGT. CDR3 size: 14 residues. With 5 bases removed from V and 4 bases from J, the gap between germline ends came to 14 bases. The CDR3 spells CASSPGEGLYGYTF. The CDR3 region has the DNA TGTGCCAGCAGTCCCGGGGAGGGCCTCTATGGCTACACCTTC.

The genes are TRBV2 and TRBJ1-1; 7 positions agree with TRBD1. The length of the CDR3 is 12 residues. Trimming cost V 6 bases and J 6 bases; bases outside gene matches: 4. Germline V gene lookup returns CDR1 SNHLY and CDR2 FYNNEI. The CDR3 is CASSADRAEAFF. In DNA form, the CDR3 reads TGTGCCAGCAGCGCCGACAGGGCTGAAGCTTTCTTT.

CDR3 loop: CASSPIQGIVSRFF. The CDR3 DNA is TGTGCCAGCAGCCCAATACAGGGAATTGTCAGTCGGTTCTTC. The chain uses TRBV11-2 and TRBJ2-1; possibly TRBD1 for D (6 bases). CDR1 and CDR2 from the germline V gene are SGHAT and FQNNGV. Deletions cut 5 bases from V and 15 bases from J, with 23 bases between. The CDR3 spans 14 residues.

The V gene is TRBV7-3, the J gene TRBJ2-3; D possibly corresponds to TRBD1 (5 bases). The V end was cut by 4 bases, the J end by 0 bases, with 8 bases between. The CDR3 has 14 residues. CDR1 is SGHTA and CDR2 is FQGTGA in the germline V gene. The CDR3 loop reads CASSSRASTDTQYF. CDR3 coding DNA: TGTGCCAGCAGCTCCAGGGCAAGCACAGATACGCAGTATTTT.

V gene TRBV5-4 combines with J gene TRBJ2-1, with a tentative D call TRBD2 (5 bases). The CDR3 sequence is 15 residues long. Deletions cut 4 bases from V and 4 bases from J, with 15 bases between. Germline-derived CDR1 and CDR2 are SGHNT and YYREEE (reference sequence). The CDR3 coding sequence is TGTGCCAGCAGCCCGGATAGCGAGCCTTACAATGAGCAGTTCTTC. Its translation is CASSPDSEPYNEQFF.

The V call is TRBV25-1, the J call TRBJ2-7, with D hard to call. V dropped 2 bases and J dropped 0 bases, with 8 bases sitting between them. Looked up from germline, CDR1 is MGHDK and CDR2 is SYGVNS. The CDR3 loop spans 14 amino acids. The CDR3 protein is CASSEQETSYEQYF. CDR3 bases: TGTGCCAGCAGTGAACAGGAAACCTCCTACGAGCAGTACTTC.